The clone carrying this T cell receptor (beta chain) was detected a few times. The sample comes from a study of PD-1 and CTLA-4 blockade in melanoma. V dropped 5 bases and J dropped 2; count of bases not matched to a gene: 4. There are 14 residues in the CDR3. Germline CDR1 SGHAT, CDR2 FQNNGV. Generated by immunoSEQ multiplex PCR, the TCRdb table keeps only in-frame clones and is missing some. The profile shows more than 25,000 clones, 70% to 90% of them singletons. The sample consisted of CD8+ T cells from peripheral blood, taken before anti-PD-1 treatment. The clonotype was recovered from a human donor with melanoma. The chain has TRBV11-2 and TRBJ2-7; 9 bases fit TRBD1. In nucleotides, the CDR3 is TGTGCCAGCAGCCTCCGGGACAGGGCCTACGAGCAGTACTTC. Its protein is CASSLRDRAYEQYF.